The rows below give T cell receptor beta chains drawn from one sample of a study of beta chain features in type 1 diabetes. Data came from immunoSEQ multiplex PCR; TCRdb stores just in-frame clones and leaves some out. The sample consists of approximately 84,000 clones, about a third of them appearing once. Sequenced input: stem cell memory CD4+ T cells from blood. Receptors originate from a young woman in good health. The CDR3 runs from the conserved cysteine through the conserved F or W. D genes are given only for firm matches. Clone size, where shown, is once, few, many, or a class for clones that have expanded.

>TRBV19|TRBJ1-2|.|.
TGTGCCAGTTACGAACCGGGATTTAACTATGGCTACACCTTC
CASYEPGFNYGYTF
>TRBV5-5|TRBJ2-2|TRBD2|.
TGTGCCAGCAGCTTGGCCGTACTAGCGGGGTACACCGGGGAGCTGTTTTTT
CASSLAVLAGYTGELFF
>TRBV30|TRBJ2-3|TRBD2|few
TGTGCCTGGACCAACGGGGTAGCGGGGGGTACAGATACGCAGTATTTT
CAWTNGVAGGTDTQYF
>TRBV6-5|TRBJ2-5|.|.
TGTGCCAGCAGTTCCCGGGACTCAAAAGAGACCCAGTACTTC
CASSSRDSKETQYF
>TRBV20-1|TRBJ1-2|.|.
TGCAGTGTGGACTCTACCTATGGCTACACCTTC
CSVDSTYGYTF
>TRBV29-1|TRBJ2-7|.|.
TGCAGCGTTGTGGACTCTAGAGAGCTTGTCCTCTTC
CSVVDSRELVLF
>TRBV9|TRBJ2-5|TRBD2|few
TGTGCCAGCAGCGTCCCCGGGGGGCAAGAGACCCAGTACTTC
CASSVPGGQETQYF
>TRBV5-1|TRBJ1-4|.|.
TGCGCCAGCAGCTTACCCGAGCTTAATGAAAAACTGTTTTTT
CASSLPELNEKLFF
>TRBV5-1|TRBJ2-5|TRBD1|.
TGCGCCAGCAGCGTACAGGGGGGAGAGACCCAGTACTTC
CASSVQGGETQYF
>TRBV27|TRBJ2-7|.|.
TGTGCCAGCAGTGACCCCCCGGGGACATCCTCCTACGAGCAGTACTTC
CASSDPPGTSSYEQYF
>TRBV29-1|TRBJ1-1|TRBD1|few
TGCAGCGTTGAGGGACAGTCGAACACTGAAGCTTTCTTT
CSVEGQSNTEAFF
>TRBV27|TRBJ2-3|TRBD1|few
TGTGCCAGCACCCGTCGACAGGGGATCACAGATACGCAGTATTTT
CASTRRQGITDTQYF
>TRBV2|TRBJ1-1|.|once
TGTGCCAGCATGGAAGGGGCTCTAAACACTGAAGCTTTCTTT
CASMEGALNTEAFF
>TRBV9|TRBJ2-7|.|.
TGTGCCAGCAGCCCGCCGGCTAGGTCCTACGAGCAGTACTTC
CASSPPARSYEQYF
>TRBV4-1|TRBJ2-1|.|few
TGCGCCAGCAGCCAATTTCGGTTCCCTCCCCGGAGCTCCTACAATGAGCAGTTCTTC
CASSQFRFPPRSSYNEQFF
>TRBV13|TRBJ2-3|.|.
TGTGCCAGCAGTAAGAGGACAGATACGCAGTATTTT
CASSKRTDTQYF
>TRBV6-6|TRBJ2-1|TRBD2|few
TGTGCCAGCAGTCCACCGGGACTAGCGGGAAGTGAGCAGTTCTTC
CASSPPGLAGSEQFF